These 23 T cell receptor beta chains came from one sample sequenced in a study of blood T cell repertoires in COVID-19. Using immunoSEQ multiplex PCR, the repertoire was profiled, and TCRdb retains in-frame clones only, with some absent. The sample comprises 150,000 to 200,000 clones, 81% of which are singletons, and 9.5% to 12% rests with the top ten. Sequencing input: peripheral blood. The receptors were gathered from a man between 60 and 75 years old with active or convalescent COVID-19.

About this clone: The same CDR3 can be traced to other DNA sequences in this sample. The V gene is TRBV27, the J gene TRBJ1-1; 8 bases are shared with TRBD1. V lost 6 bases and J lost 0; bases outside the gene matches: 6. This CDR3 is 15 amino acids long. CDR1 MNHEY and CDR2 SMNVEV come from the germline V gene (reference sequence). CDR3 amino acids: CASSLRTGLNTEAFF. For the CDR3, the DNA is TGTGCCAGCAGCCTCAGGACAGGGCTGAACACTGAAGCTTTCTTT.

The gene calls are TRBV11-2 and TRBJ2-3; the D gene is possibly TRBD1 (6 bases). CDR3 length equals 16 residues. Germline CDR1 and CDR2: SGHAT and FQNNGV. V was cut by 3 bases and J by 1 base, with 14 bases left in between. The CDR3 sequence: CASSLTTGTRTDTQYF. The CDR3 DNA reads TGTGCCAGCAGCTTGACAACAGGGACCCGCACAGATACGCAGTATTTT.

V and J are TRBV7-2 and TRBJ2-2; TRBD1 aligns across 7 bases. The CDR3 loop spans 16 amino acids. V gave up 5 bases and J gave up 0 bases; unmatched junction bases: 6. Germline V gene lookup returns CDR1 SGHTA and CDR2 FQGNSA. CDR3: CASSPQGRANTGELFF. CDR3 sequence (DNA): TGTGCCAGCAGCCCACAGGGGCGCGCGAACACCGGGGAGCTGTTTTTT.

This chain joins TRBV2 and TRBJ1-4, with 8 positions matching TRBD1. Trimming removed 5 bases from V and 7 bases from J; junction bases left unmatched: 6. CDR1 and CDR2 (germline): SNHLY, FYNNEI. This CDR3 region has 14 residues. The CDR3 is CASSRTGRGEKLFF. The CDR3 DNA reads as TGTGCCAGCAGTAGGACAGGGAGGGGTGAAAAACTGTTTTTT.

The chain combines TRBV10-2 with TRBJ1-1; D not resolved. V lost 2 bases and J lost 4, with 8 bases in between. CDR1 and CDR2 from the germline V gene are WSHSY and SAAADI. The CDR3 is made up of 13 amino acids. CDR3 coding DNA: TGCGCCAGCAGTGAGCAGGCGAGCACTGAAGCTTTCTTT. It specifies CASSEQASTEAFF.

This clone has just one count. This chain links TRBV5-1 with TRBJ1-4; D uncertain. Germline V gives CDR1 SGHRS, CDR2 YFSETQ. The germline V and J ends were trimmed by 6 bases and 6 bases, with 12 bases remaining between them. The CDR3 has 13 residues. CDR3 nucleotides: TGCGCCAGCAAACTATACGGTGATGAAAAACTGTTTTTT. Its translation is CASKLYGDEKLFF.

The rearrangement joins TRBV10-1 to TRBJ2-4, with TRBD2 matching 7 bases. The CDR3 contains 15 residues. The V and J ends lost 8 bases and 0 bases, in that order; junction bases with no gene match: 7. Germline assignment: CDR1 WNHNN and CDR2 SYGVQD (reference sequence). CDR3 sequence reads: CASPREEGAKNIQYF. The CDR3 DNA reads TGCGCCAGCCCTCGGGAGGAAGGAGCCAAAAACATTCAGTACTTC.

The V gene is TRBV29-1, the J gene TRBJ1-6; 8 bases are shared with TRBD1. V was pared by 5 bases and J by 0 bases, with 12 bases of the junction left unmatched. Germline CDR1 SQVTM, CDR2 ANQGSEA. The CDR3 totals 18 residues. This chain's CDR3 is CSVPGQGAFSSYNSPLHF. Here the CDR3 DNA reads TGCAGCGTTCCAGGTCAGGGGGCGTTCAGCTCCTATAATTCACCCCTCCACTTT.

The gene calls are TRBV28 and TRBJ2-2; 11 positions agree with TRBD1. V shed 4 bases and J 6 bases; nucleotides not matched to a gene: 7. CDR1 is MDHEN and CDR2 is SYDVKM in the germline V gene. The CDR3 runs 16 residues. The CDR3 sequence: CASSSPGTGGSGELFF. CDR3 DNA sequence: TGTGCCAGCAGTTCTCCCGGGACAGGGGGTTCCGGGGAGCTGTTTTTT.

This clone has only a few counts. This chain uses TRBV7-9 with TRBJ1-5, with a weak D call TRBD1 (6 bases). This CDR3 contains 17 residues. Trimming took off 5 bases at V and 1 base at J, with 18 bases between the two ends. Germline V CDR1 and CDR2: SEHNR, FQNEAQ (reference sequence). CDR3 amino acids: CASSRSSDSQSNQPQHF. CDR3 DNA: TGTGCCAGCAGCCGATCGTCGGACAGTCAAAGCAATCAGCCCCAGCATTTT.

The chain joins TRBV5-6 to TRBJ1-5; tentative D call: TRBD1 (5 bases). Germline V gives CDR1 SGHDT, CDR2 YYEEEE. V gave up 0 bases and J gave up 3 bases, with 10 bases separating them. The CDR3 contains 15 residues. CDR3 sequence (DNA): TGTGCCAGCAGCTTGGGGACACGGATCAATCAGCCCCAGCATTTT. Translating it yields CASSLGTRINQPQHF.

The rearrangement joins TRBV5-1 to TRBJ2-3; TRBD2 might be the D (5 bases). This CDR3 spans 12 amino acids. The germline V gene encodes CDR1 SGHRS and CDR2 YFSETQ. V was pared by 4 bases and J by 4 bases, with 7 bases between. CDR3 amino acids: CASSPGADTQYF. Here the CDR3 DNA reads TGCGCCAGCAGCCCCGGGGCAGATACGCAGTATTTT.

This clone has ten or more counts. Distinct nucleotide sequences in the sample also encode this CDR3. The chain carries TRBV28 and TRBJ2-7; D gene ambiguous. V was pared by 5 bases and J by 5 bases, with 7 bases between. CDR1 is MDHEN and CDR2 is SYDVKM in the germline V gene. The CDR3 runs 11 residues. This CDR3 reads CASSLVNEQYF. In DNA, the CDR3 is TGTGCCAGCAGTCTAGTCAACGAGCAGTACTTC.

Regarding this clone: One end of the junction is discordant with germline, which a read error may explain. The J gene is TRBJ2-1, the V gene TRBV29-1, with D possibly being TRBD2 (6 bases). This CDR3 has 13 residues. Germline V gene data show CDR1 as SQVTM and CDR2 as ANQGSEA. The DNA for the CDR3 is TGCAGCGTCGAAGTGCGGGATAGGGATGAGCAGTTCTTC. Encoded protein: CSVEVRDRDEQFF.

V and J are TRBV9 and TRBJ2-3, with 9 bases matching TRBD1. V was clipped by 1 base and J by 0 bases; unmatched bases: 6. The germline gives CDR1 SGDLS, CDR2 YYNGEE. The CDR3 loop spans 17 amino acids. The CDR3 sequence is CASSVTQGAGSTDTQYF. CDR3 coding DNA: TGTGCCAGCAGCGTAACACAGGGGGCTGGAAGCACAGATACGCAGTATTTT.

This clone was found once. The chain is built from TRBV6-6 and TRBJ1-6, with D possibly being TRBD1 (6 bases). This CDR3 is 14 amino acids long. The germline V and J ends were trimmed by 6 bases and 7 bases, with 13 bases remaining between them. CDR1 is MNHNY and CDR2 is SVGAGI in the germline V gene (reference sequence). CDR3 in DNA: TGTGCCAGCAGCCTCAGGGGAGGGAATTCACCCCTCCACTTT. Translated: CASSLRGGNSPLHF.

This chain connects TRBV19 to TRBJ2-5; D is perhaps TRBD2 (6 bases). Germline CDR1 and CDR2: LNHDA and SQIVND (reference sequence). V lost 3 bases, J lost 0 bases, and 8 bases lay in between. The CDR3 consists of 14 residues. The CDR3 spells CASSISGNQETQYF. DNA for the CDR3: TGTGCCAGTAGTATTAGCGGAAACCAAGAGACCCAGTACTTC.

V usage is TRBV3-1 (or the pseudogene TRBV3-2) and J usage is TRBJ2-3, with D possibly being TRBD1 (6 bases). The CDR3 runs 12 residues. V lost 10 bases to trimming and J lost 13 bases, with 21 bases between them. Germline CDR1 is LGHDT and CDR2 is YNNKEL (reference sequence). CDR3 protein: CATGSLGAGEYF. The CDR3 DNA reads as TGTGCCACCGGAAGTTTAGGGGCAGGGGAGTATTTT.

The chain links TRBV2 to TRBJ2-1; the match to TRBD1 covers 8 bases. Looked up from germline, CDR1 is SNHLY and CDR2 is FYNNEI. V gave up 5 bases and J gave up 4 bases; unmatched junction bases: 7. The CDR3 spans 15 residues. This CDR3 reads CASSRFRDRYNEQFF. Here the CDR3 DNA reads TGTGCCAGCAGTCGCTTCCGGGACAGGTACAATGAGCAGTTCTTC. Drawing the rest from reference TRBV2 and TRBJ2-1, the complete variable domain is EPEVTQTPSHQVTQMGQEVILRCVPISNHLYFYWYRQILGQKVEFLVSFYNNEISEKSEIFDDQFSVERPDGSNFTLKIRSTKLEDSAMYFCASSRFRDRYNEQFFGPGTRLTVL.

The gene calls are TRBV29-1 and TRBJ1-1; 10 positions match TRBD1. This CDR3 is 13 amino acids long. V gave up 6 bases and J gave up 4 bases; unmatched junction bases: 5. CDR1 is SQVTM and CDR2 is ANQGSEA in the germline V gene. The CDR3 reads CSVIRTGGTEAFF. The CDR3 region has the DNA TGCAGCGTGATACGGACAGGGGGCACTGAAGCTTTCTTT.

V usage is TRBV2 and J usage is TRBJ1-2, with 7 bases identical to TRBD1. CDR3 size: 14 residues. The J segment lost 6 bases and the V segment lost 6 bases, leaving 10 bases of the junction unmatched. Germline CDR1 SNHLY, CDR2 FYNNEI. CDR3 sequence: CASSPRQGWNGYTF. In DNA, the CDR3 is TGTGCCAGCAGCCCAAGACAGGGATGGAATGGCTACACCTTC.

In its sample, this clone was seen once. V and J are TRBV10-3 and TRBJ2-5; 9 bases agree with TRBD2. This CDR3 contains 13 residues. The V segment lost 5 bases and the J segment 2 bases; nucleotides outside the gene matches: 0. Per the germline V gene, CDR1 is ENHRY and CDR2 is SYGVKD. Here the CDR3 DNA reads TGTGCCATCAGTCTAGCGGGGCAAGAGACCCAGTACTTC. This encodes CAISLAGQETQYF.

This chain uses TRBV6-2 or TRBV6-3 with TRBJ2-5; a weak D match, TRBD2 (7 bases). This CDR3 is 15 amino acids long. Trimming cost V 4 bases and J 2 bases, with 14 bases left between them. CDR1 is MNHEY, CDR2 SVGEGT, per germline. DNA for the CDR3: TGTGCCAGCAGTTTTAGGGGGGGAGATCAAGAGACCCAGTACTTC. This translates into CASSFRGGDQETQYF.